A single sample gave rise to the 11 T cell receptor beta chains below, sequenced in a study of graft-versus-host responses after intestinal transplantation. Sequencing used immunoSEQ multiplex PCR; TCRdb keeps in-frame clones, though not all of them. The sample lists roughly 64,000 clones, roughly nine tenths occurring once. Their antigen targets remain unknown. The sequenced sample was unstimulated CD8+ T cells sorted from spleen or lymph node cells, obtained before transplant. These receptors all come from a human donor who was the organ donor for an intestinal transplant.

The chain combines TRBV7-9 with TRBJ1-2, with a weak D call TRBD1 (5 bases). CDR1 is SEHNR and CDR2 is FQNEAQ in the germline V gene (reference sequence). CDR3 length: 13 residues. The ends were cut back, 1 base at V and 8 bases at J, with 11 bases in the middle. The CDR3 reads CASSLGGGEGYTF. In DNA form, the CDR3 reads TGTGCCAGCAGCTTAGGAGGAGGGGAAGGCTACACCTTC.

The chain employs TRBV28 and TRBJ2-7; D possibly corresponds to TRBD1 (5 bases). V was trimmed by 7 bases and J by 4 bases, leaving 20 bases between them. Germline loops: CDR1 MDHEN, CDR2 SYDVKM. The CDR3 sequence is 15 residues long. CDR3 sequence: CASTLTGDGSYEQYF. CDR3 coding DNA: TGTGCCAGCACCCTCACAGGTGATGGGTCGTACGAGCAGTACTTC.

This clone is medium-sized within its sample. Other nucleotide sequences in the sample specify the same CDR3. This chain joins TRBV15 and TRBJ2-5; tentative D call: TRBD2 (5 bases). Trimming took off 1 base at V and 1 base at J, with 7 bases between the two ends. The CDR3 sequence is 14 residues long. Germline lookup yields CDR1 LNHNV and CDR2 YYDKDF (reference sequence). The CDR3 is CATSRAGSQETQYF. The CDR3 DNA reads TGTGCCACCAGCAGAGCGGGGTCCCAAGAGACCCAGTACTTC.

CDR3 amino acids: CASRWDRGIYEKLFF. CDR3 DNA sequence: TGTGCCAGCAGATGGGACAGGGGGATTTATGAAAAACTGTTTTTT. The V call is TRBV6-1, the J call TRBJ1-4, with 11 bases matching TRBD1. CDR3 length equals 15 residues. Germline V gives CDR1 MNHNS, CDR2 SASEGT. The junction had 6 bases not matched to a gene; V was cut back by 6 bases and J by 6 bases.

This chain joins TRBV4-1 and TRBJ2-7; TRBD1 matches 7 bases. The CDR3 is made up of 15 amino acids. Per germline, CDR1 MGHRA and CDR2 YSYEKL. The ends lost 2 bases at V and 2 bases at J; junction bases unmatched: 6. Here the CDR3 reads CASSQIRDSPYEQYF. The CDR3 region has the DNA TGCGCCAGCAGCCAAATCCGGGACAGCCCCTACGAGCAGTACTTC.

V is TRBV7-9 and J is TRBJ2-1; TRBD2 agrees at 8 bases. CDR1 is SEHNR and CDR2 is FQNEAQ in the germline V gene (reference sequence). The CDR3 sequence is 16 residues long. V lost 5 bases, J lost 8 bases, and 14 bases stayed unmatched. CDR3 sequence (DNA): TGTGCCAGCAGCCCGATCGGCGGGAGGTTACGGGATGAGCAGTTCTTC. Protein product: CASSPIGGRLRDEQFF.

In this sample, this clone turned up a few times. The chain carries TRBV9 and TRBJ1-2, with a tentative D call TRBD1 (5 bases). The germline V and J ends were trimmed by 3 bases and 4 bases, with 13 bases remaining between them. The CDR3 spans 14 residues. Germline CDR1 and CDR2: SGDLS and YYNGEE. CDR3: CASSGRGRAYGYTF. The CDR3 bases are TGTGCCAGCAGCGGAAGAGGCAGGGCCTATGGCTACACCTTC. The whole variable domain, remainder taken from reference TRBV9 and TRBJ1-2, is DSGVTQTPKHLITATGQRVTLRCSPRSGDLSVYWYQQSLDQGLQFLIQYYNGEERAKGNILERFSAQQFPDLHSELNLSSLELGDSALYFCASSGRGRAYGYTFGSGTRLTVV.

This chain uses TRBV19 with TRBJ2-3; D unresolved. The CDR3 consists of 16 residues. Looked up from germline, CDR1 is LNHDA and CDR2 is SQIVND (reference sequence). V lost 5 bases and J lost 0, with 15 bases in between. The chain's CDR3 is CASSLGQRASTDTQYF. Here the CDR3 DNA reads TGTGCCAGTAGTTTGGGTCAGCGTGCTAGCACAGATACGCAGTATTTT.

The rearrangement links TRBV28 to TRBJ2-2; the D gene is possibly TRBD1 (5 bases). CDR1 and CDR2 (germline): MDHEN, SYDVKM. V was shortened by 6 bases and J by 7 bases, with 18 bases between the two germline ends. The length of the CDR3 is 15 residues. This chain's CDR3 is CASSPRPWGGGELFF. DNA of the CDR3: TGTGCCAGCAGCCCACGGCCGTGGGGCGGCGGGGAGCTGTTTTTT.

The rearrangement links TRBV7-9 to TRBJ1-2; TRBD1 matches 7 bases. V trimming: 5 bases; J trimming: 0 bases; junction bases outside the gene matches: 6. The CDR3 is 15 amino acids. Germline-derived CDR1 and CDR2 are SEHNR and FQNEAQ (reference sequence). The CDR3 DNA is TGTGCCAGCAGCCCCACAGGGGATCCTAACTATGGCTACACCTTC. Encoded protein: CASSPTGDPNYGYTF.

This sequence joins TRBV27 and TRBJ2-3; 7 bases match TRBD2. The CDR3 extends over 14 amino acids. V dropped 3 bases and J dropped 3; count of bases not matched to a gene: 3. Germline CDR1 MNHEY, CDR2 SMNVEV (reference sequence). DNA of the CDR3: TGTGCCAGCAGTTTGCGGGGGAGGACAGATACGCAGTATTTT. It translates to CASSLRGRTDTQYF.